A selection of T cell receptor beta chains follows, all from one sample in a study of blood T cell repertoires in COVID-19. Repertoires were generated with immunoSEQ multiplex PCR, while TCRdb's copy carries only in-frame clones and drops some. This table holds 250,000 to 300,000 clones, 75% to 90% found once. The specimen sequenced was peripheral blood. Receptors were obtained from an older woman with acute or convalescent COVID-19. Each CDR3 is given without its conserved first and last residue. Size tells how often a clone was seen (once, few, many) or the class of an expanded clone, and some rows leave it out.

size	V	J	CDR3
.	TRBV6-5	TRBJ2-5	ASIRLAGVETQY
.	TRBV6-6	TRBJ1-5	ASSRDTSNQPQH
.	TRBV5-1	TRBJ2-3	ASSPASSGGAQNTQY
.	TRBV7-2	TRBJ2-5	ASSLAGGRETQY
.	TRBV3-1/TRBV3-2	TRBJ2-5	ASSHLGVNGETQY
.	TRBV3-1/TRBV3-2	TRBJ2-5	ASSQDTGTETQY
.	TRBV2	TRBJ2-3	ASSLAGGGFTDTQY
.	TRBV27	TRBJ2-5	ASRGRVGYQETQY
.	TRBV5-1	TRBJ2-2	ASSLGDRDTGELF
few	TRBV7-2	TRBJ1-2	ASSFDRGNYGYT
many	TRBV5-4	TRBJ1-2	ASSSLLSGYT
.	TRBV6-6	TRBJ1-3	ASIRDRGLSGNTIY